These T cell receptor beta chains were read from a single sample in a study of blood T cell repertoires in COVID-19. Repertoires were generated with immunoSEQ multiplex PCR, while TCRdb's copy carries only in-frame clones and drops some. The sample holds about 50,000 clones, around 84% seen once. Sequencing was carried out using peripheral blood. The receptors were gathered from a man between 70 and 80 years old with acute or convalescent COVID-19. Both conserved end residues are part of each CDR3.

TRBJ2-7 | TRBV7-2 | CASSETVPPYEQYF
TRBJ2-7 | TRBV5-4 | CASSKETEGEQYF
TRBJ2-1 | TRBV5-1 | CASSLPQGAYNEQFF
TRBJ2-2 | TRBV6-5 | CASKPGLAGAGELFF
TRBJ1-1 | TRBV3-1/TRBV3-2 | CASSHVRTEAFF
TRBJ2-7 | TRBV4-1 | CASSPYDRTYEQYF
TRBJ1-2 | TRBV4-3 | CASSHPGTVAGYTF
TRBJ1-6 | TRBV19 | CASSILGQGVSPLHF
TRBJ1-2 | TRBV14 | CASSQQNYGYTF
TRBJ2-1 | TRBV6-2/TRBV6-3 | CAISRLAGNEQFF
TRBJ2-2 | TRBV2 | CASRSLSGGNTGELFF
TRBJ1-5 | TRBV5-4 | CASSLGTGGGGNQPQHF
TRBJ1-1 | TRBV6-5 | CASSMTVNTEAFF
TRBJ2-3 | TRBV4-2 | CASSQVLAGGRQLTDTQYF
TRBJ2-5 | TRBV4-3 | CASSQDSASGIRETQYF
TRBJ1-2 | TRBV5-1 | CASSLAPTPVNYGYTF
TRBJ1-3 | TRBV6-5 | CASSTPGGIGNTIYF
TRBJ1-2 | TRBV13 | CASSRDLSYGYTF
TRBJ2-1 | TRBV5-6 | CASSEYNEQFF
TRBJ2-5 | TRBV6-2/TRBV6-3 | CASSYVGSGMIETQYF
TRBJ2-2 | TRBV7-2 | CASSLVAGGPIGELFF
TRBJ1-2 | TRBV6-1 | CASSETGGTNYGYTF
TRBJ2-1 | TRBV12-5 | CASGSTGENEQFF
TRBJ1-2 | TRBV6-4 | CASSAAGQSANYGYTF
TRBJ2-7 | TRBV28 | CASSPYRTGGHEQYF
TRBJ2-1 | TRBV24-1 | CATSDLIGGVEQFF
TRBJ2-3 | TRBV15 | CATSQLAGGTTDTQYF
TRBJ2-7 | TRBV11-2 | CASSLLELADTYEQYF
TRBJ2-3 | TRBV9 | CASSGGTGYTDTQYF
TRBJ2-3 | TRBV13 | CASSLITDTQYF
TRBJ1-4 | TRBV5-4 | CASSLIQGAAPSGEKLFF
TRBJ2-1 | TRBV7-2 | CASSSGLAGGPVNEQFF
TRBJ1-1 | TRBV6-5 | CASEAHTEAFF
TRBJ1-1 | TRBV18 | CASSPGIERNAEAFF